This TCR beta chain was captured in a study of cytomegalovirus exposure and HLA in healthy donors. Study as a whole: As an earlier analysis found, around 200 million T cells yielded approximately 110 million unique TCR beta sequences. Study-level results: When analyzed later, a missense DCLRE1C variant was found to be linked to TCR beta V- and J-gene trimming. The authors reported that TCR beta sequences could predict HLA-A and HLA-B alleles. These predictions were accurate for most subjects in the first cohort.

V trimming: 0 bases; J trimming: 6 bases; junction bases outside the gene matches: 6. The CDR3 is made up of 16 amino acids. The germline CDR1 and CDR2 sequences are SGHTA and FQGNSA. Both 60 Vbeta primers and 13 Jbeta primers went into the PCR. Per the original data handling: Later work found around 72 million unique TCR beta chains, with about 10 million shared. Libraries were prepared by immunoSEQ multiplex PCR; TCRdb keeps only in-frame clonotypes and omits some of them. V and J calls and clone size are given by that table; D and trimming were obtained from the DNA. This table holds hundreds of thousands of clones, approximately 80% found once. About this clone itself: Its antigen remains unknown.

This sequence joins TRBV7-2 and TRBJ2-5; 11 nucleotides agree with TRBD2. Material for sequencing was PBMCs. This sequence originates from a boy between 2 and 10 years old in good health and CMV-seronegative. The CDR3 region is CASSLALAGGTKTQYF. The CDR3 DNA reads TGTGCCAGCAGCTTAGCGTTAGCGGGAGGGACAAAGACCCAGTACTTC.